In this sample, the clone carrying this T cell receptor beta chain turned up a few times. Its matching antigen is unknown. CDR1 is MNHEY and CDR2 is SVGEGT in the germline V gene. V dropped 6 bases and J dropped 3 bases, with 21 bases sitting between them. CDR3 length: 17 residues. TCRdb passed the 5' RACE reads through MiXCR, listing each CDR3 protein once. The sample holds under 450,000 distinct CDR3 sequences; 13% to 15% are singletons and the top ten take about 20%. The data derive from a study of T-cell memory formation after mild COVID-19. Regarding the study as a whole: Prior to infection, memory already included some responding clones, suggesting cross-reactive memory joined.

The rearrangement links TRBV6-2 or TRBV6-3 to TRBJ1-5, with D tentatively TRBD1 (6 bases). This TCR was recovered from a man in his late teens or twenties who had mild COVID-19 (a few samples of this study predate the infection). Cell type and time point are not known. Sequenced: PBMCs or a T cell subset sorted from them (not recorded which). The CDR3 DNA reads TGTGCCAGCAGGGCCCCCCCAGGGCAGGGGATCAATCAGCCCCAGCATTTT. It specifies CASRAPPGQGINQPQHF.